The clone carrying this T cell receptor (beta chain) has only a few counts. The antigen remains unidentified. From germline, CDR1 is SGHAT and CDR2 FQNNGV. Trimming took off 9 bases at V and 2 bases at J, with 11 bases between the two ends. This CDR3 contains 14 residues. This specimen comes from a study of beta chain features in type 1 diabetes. Study-level findings and limits: Shorter TCRB CDR3s, moderately but significantly so, marked every one of the four CD4+ subsets in Type 1 diabetes patients. A possible short-template PCR bias applies equally to patients and controls.

Heparinised blood was drawn once per donor, averaging around 120 mL. Via CD45RO/CCR7/CD25/CD127/CD95/CD27, cells of the CD4+ naive, central memory, regulatory and stem cell-like memory subsets were sorted. As every portion of the isolated RNA was reverse transcribed, the sequencing read expressed TCRB transcripts. Profiled with immunoSEQ multiplex PCR; TCRdb holds only in-frame clones, not every one. The sample yields 450,000 to 550,000 clones, around 30% seen once. The chain is built from TRBV11-2 and TRBJ2-6; D call uncertain. The receptor was isolated from a man aged 18 to 29 in good health. Sequenced input: naive CD4+ T cells from blood. In DNA form, the CDR3 reads TGTGCCAGTCCAACTACGCCTGGGGCCAACGTCCTGACTTTC. This sequence encodes CASPTTPGANVLTF. The whole variable domain, remainder taken from reference TRBV11-2 and TRBJ2-6, is EAGVAQSPRYKIIEKRQSVAFWCNPISGHATLYWYQQILGQGPKLLIQFQNNGVVDDSQLPKDRFSAERLKGVDSTLKIQPAKLEDSAVYLCASPTTPGANVLTFGAGSRLTVL.